Listed here is a single T cell receptor (beta chain). Its antigen is not identified. The same CDR3 is also encoded by other DNA sequences in this sample. These data belong to a study of shared clonotypes between healthy human individuals. The study's findings and limits: On the whole, naive subsets had larger estimated richness than memory subsets had.

In the CD4+ fraction, cells were divided into CD45RA+ naive and CD45RA-negative memory subsets. Every immunoSEQ plate was one replicate of a subset's evenly spread DNA. The input for sorted-subset replicate PCRs was around 0.2 ug DNA, tens of thousands of T cell genomes. The method was immunoSEQ multiplex PCR; TCRdb's version includes in-frame clones alone and lacks a portion of them. The sample includes about 2.4 million clones, 90% to 95% of them seen just once. The CDR3 loop spans 11 amino acids. Deletions cut 5 bases from V and 10 bases from J, with 12 bases between. In germline, CDR1 is DFQATT, CDR2 SNEGSKA (reference sequence).

The chain employs TRBV20-1 and TRBJ2-1, with D maybe TRBD2 (5 bases). Sequenced input: naive CD4+ T cells sorted from blood. Subset in this sample: CD45RA+ positively selected. The sequence was obtained from a man between 18 and 35 years old in good health. CDR3 sequence reads: CSAGSGGEQFF. CDR3 coding DNA: TGCAGTGCTGGTTCGGGCGGGGAGCAGTTCTTC.